This is a list of T cell receptor beta chains from one sample in a study of T-cell memory formation after mild COVID-19. TCRdb used MiXCR to reprocess the 5' RACE reads, holding one entry per CDR3 protein. This table has roughly 500,000 distinct CDR3 sequences, over 20% appearing once. Input material: PBMCs or a T cell subset sorted from them (not recorded which). These receptors were obtained from an adult woman who had mild COVID-19 (a few samples of this study predate the infection). Cell type and time point are not known. Both conserved end residues are part of each CDR3. D genes are given only for firm matches. Size values are once, few and many counts, or a class for expanded clones, and some rows have none.

d_call j_call v_call clone_size cdr3_aa cdr3_nt
. TRBJ2-1 TRBV18 few CASRNTRATYNEQFF TGTGCCAGCAGGAACACTCGGGCTACCTACAATGAGCAGTTCTTC
. TRBJ2-2 TRBV7-6 . CASSLPSNTGELFF TGTGCCAGCAGCTTACCCTCAAATACCGGGGAGCTGTTTTTT
TRBD1 TRBJ2-7 TRBV7-3 . CASSLQGASSYEQYF TGTGCCAGCAGCTTACAGGGGGCCTCTAGCTACGAGCAGTACTTC
. TRBJ2-7 TRBV20-1 . CSASGTRETPYEQYF TGCAGTGCTAGTGGTACCAGGGAGACCCCCTACGAGCAGTACTTC
TRBD2 TRBJ2-1 TRBV7-9 . CASSLARGGSLPFF TGTGCCAGCAGCTTAGCCCGGGGGGGCTCGTTGCCGTTCTTC
. TRBJ2-1 TRBV4-3 few CASSDLAPSSYNEQFF TGCGCCAGCAGCGATCTAGCGCCCAGCTCCTACAATGAGCAGTTCTTC
TRBD2 TRBJ2-1 TRBV18 . CASSPPSTLAGKYNEQFF TGTGCCAGCTCACCACCTTCGACACTAGCGGGAAAATACAATGAGCAGTTCTTC
TRBD2 TRBJ2-1 TRBV4-2 few CASSQDYTSGYNEQFF TGTGCCAGCAGCCAAGATTATACTAGCGGATACAATGAGCAGTTCTTC
. TRBJ1-1 TRBV6-5 few CASSYSNGELAEAFF TGTGCCAGCAGTTACTCGAATGGGGAATTGGCTGAAGCTTTCTTT
TRBD2 TRBJ2-4 TRBV20-1 few CGGLAGSFTKNIQYF TGCGGGGGACTAGCGGGATCCTTCACCAAAAACATTCAGTACTTC
. TRBJ1-1 TRBV6-2/TRBV6-3 . CASSYSGTAHTEAFF TGTGCCAGCAGTTACTCCGGGACCGCGCACACTGAAGCTTTCTTT
. TRBJ2-4 TRBV4-1 few CASSQDWGPGSNIQYF TGCGCCAGCAGCCAAGATTGGGGGCCTGGGTCGAACATTCAGTACTTC
. TRBJ2-6 TRBV3-1 . CASRENGGLGANVLTF TGTGCCAGCAGGGAGAATGGGGGGCTAGGGGCCAACGTCCTGACTTTC
. TRBJ2-7 TRBV25-1 . CASTPLGVGTYEQYF TGTGCCAGCACCCCCCTGGGGGTGGGCACCTACGAGCAGTACTTC
. TRBJ2-1 TRBV27 . CASIRIGPTYNEQFF TGTGCCAGCATCCGAATAGGCCCAACCTACAATGAGCAGTTCTTC
. TRBJ2-1 TRBV7-3 . CASSLLTLASEQFF TGTGCCAGCAGCCTGCTTACCCTCGCTAGTGAGCAGTTCTTC
. TRBJ2-1 TRBV6-5 . CASSYLPGDYNEQFF TGTGCCAGCAGTTACCTGCCAGGCGACTACAATGAGCAGTTCTTC
. TRBJ1-2 TRBV7-2 . CATRLRDGDGYTF TGTGCCACCCGACTCCGGGACGGCGATGGCTACACCTTC
. TRBJ2-2 TRBV2 few CASLPGRVTGELFF TGTGCCAGTCTCCCTGGCAGGGTTACCGGGGAGCTGTTTTTT
. TRBJ2-2 TRBV6-9 few CASTISGLTNTGELFF TGTGCCAGCACTATTAGCGGCCTCACGAACACCGGGGAGCTGTTTTTT
TRBD2 TRBJ2-1 TRBV12-3/TRBV12-4 few CASSSSGLNNEQFF TGTGCCAGCAGTAGTAGCGGGTTGAACAATGAGCAGTTCTTC
. TRBJ2-7 TRBV2 few CASSEALPFVLRGYEQYF TGTGCCAGCAGTGAAGCGCTTCCCTTTGTCCTGAGGGGCTACGAGCAGTACTTC
. TRBJ2-3 TRBV29-1 . CSATDGTDTQYF TGCAGCGCAACGGACGGCACAGATACGCAGTATTTT
. TRBJ2-3 TRBV12-3/TRBV12-4 many CASSLSSGDTQYF TGTGCCAGCAGTTTATCGTCTGGGGATACGCAGTATTTT
. TRBJ1-4 TRBV6-6 few CASSYGTMNEKLFF TGTGCCAGCAGTTACGGGACAATGAACGAAAAACTGTTTTTT
. TRBJ2-1 TRBV7-9 few CASSLAPTYNEQFF TGTGCCAGCAGCCTGGCGCCTACCTACAATGAGCAGTTCTTC